The 14 T cell receptor beta chains given below trace back to one sample, sequenced in a study of blood T cell repertoires in COVID-19. The data were produced by immunoSEQ multiplex PCR, yet TCRdb's version contains in-frame clones alone and is incomplete. The sample consists of about 280,000 clones, approximately 88% of them appearing once. The sequenced sample consisted of peripheral blood. The receptors were gathered from a man between 50 and 59 years old with acute or convalescent COVID-19.

The chain links TRBV19 to TRBJ1-2; D is perhaps TRBD1 (5 bases). Per the germline V gene, CDR1 is LNHDA and CDR2 is SQIVND (reference sequence). Trimming stripped 5 bases from V and 2 bases from J, with 15 bases between. This CDR3 contains 15 residues. CDR3 DNA sequence: TGTGCCAGTAGTTCGGGGGATGTGGGCAACTATGGCTACACCTTC. As protein: CASSSGDVGNYGYTF. Full variable domain (missing parts from reference TRBV19 and TRBJ1-2): DGGITQSPKYLFRKEGQNVTLSCEQNLNHDAMYWYRQDPGQGLRLIYYSQIVNDFQKGDIAEGYSVSREKKESFPLTVTSAQKNPTAFYLCASSSGDVGNYGYTFGSGTRLTVV.

The rearrangement links TRBV19 to TRBJ2-1, with a possible D match to TRBD1 (6 bases). CDR3 length: 14 residues. The V gene lost 2 bases and the J gene lost 7 bases, with 12 bases spanning the gap. Per the germline V gene, CDR1 is LNHDA and CDR2 is SQIVND (reference sequence). CDR3: CASSISRGRNEQFF. CDR3 in DNA: TGTGCCAGTAGTATATCCAGGGGACGGAATGAGCAGTTCTTC.

The chain uses TRBV2 and TRBJ1-2, with 7 bases fitting TRBD1. The CDR3 is 13 amino acids. V shed 8 bases and J 8 bases; nucleotides not matched to a gene: 11. Germline lookup yields CDR1 SNHLY and CDR2 FYNNEI. CDR3 protein: CASPTDRAGGYTF. CDR3 DNA: TGTGCCAGCCCTACCGACAGGGCAGGAGGCTACACCTTC.

The chain is built from TRBV5-1 and TRBJ2-7, with 7 bases fitting TRBD1. Per the germline V gene, CDR1 is SGHRS and CDR2 is YFSETQ. This CDR3 contains 15 residues. The trim removed 1 base at V and 6 bases at J, leaving 10 bases unmatched. CDR3 coding DNA: TGCGCCAGCAGCTTGTTAGGGGGCAAAGGGGGCGAGCAGTACTTC. Amino acids: CASSLLGGKGGEQYF.

The chain is built from TRBV6-4 and TRBJ2-1; TRBD1 matches at 7 bases. The trim removed 7 bases at V and 4 bases at J, leaving 10 bases unmatched. The CDR3 loop spans 15 amino acids. The germline CDR1 and CDR2 sequences are MRHNA and SNTAGT. The CDR3 coding sequence is TGTGCCAGCATTTCCAGACAGGGTCAATACAATGAGCAGTTCTTC. Translating gives CASISRQGQYNEQFF.

J is TRBJ2-6 and V is TRBV5-4, with a weak D call TRBD2 (5 bases). The germline V gene has CDR1 SGHNT and CDR2 YYREEE (reference sequence). The CDR3 extends over 15 amino acids. V shed 4 bases and J shed 3 bases, with 11 bases lying between them. The CDR3 here is CASSDDRGGANVLTF. CDR3 DNA sequence: TGTGCCAGCAGCGATGACCGGGGTGGGGCCAACGTCCTGACTTTC.

The chain uses TRBV2 and TRBJ1-4; 11 bases fit TRBD1. In germline, CDR1 is SNHLY, CDR2 FYNNEI. J lost 10 bases, V lost 6 bases, and 7 bases had no gene match. This CDR3 has 14 amino acids. The CDR3 coding sequence is TGTGCCAGCAGCCCCGGGACAGGGGGAGGAAAACTGTTTTTT. Protein: CASSPGTGGGKLFF.

The CDR3 loop is CASNLLQGHQPQHF. DNA of the CDR3: TGTGCCAGCAACCTCCTCCAGGGGCATCAGCCCCAGCATTTT. The genes are TRBV2 and TRBJ1-5; D is possibly TRBD1 (6 bases). CDR1 SNHLY and CDR2 FYNNEI come from the germline V gene. Trimming pared 7 bases from V and 5 bases from J, leaving 15 bases between. There are 14 residues in the CDR3.

CDR3 nucleotides: TGTGCCAGTAGTATTTTTTCAGGGGACAGGGGAACTAACTATGGCTACACCTTC. It translates to CASSIFSGDRGTNYGYTF. J is TRBJ1-2 and V is TRBV19, with 10 bases lining up with TRBD1. V trimming: 3 bases; J trimming: 0 bases; junction bases outside the gene matches: 10. The germline gives CDR1 LNHDA, CDR2 SQIVND (reference sequence). This CDR3 spans 18 amino acids. Full variable domain (remainder filled in from reference TRBV19 and TRBJ1-2): DGGITQSPKYLFRKEGQNVTLSCEQNLNHDAMYWYRQDPGQGLRLIYYSQIVNDFQKGDIAEGYSVSREKKESFPLTVTSAQKNPTAFYLCASSIFSGDRGTNYGYTFGSGTRLTVV.

The chain has TRBV20-1 and TRBJ1-6, with 7 bases identical to TRBD1. Germline assignment: CDR1 DFQATT and CDR2 SNEGSKA (reference sequence). J gave up 7 bases and V 3 bases, and 12 bases lay outside the gene matches. This CDR3 is 16 amino acids long. The CDR3, as DNA: TGCAGTGCTAGTCGGACAGGATACGTCCAAAATTCACCCCTCCACTTT. Its translation is CSASRTGYVQNSPLHF.

This clone is a singleton in its sample. This rearrangement joins TRBV15 to TRBJ1-1; perhaps TRBD1 as D (6 bases). V lost 6 bases, J lost 5 bases, and 13 bases lay in between. The CDR3 is 13 amino acids. Germline V lookup: CDR1 LNHNV, CDR2 YYDKDF (reference sequence). The CDR3 region has the DNA TGTGCCACCAGGGCAGGGGTTGGGACTGAAGCTTTCTTT. Its protein product is CATRAGVGTEAFF.

The J gene is TRBJ1-6, the V gene TRBV12-3 or TRBV12-4, with D unclear. The CDR3 totals 13 residues. V lost 5 bases to trimming and J lost 8 bases, with 10 bases between them. CDR3 coding DNA: TGTGCCAGCAGTCAGGTCCAGGATTCACCCCTCCACTTT. Translated: CASSQVQDSPLHF.

The CDR3 DNA reads as TGTGCCAGCAGCTTGGGGCAAAATTATGGCTACACCTTC. It specifies CASSLGQNYGYTF. The chain carries TRBV5-6 and TRBJ1-2; D remains unclear. The CDR3 runs 13 residues. Germline V gene lookup returns CDR1 SGHDT and CDR2 YYEEEE. The germline V and J ends were trimmed by 0 bases and 5 bases, with 8 bases remaining between them.

The rearrangement uses TRBV28 and TRBJ1-5; no clear D gene. CDR3 length: 16 amino acids. Germline-derived CDR1 and CDR2 are MDHEN and SYDVKM. V lost 4 bases, J lost 0 bases, and 13 bases lay in between. Here the CDR3 DNA reads TGTGCCAGCAGTTACCCCCGAGGAAATAGCAATCAGCCCCAGCATTTT. Its protein product is CASSYPRGNSNQPQHF.